The 5 T cell receptor beta chains below come from one sample, sequenced in a study of cytomegalovirus exposure and HLA in healthy donors. The PCR employed 60 Vbeta primers together with 13 Jbeta primers. Assay used: immunoSEQ multiplex PCR; TCRdb lists only in-frame clones, some missing. The sample shows more than 70,000 clones, roughly 80% of them seen only once. Input material: PBMCs. The receptor set was obtained from a boy between 5 and 17 years old in good health and CMV-seronegative.

The sample holds a few counts of this clone. V gene TRBV4-1 combines with J gene TRBJ1-4, with 9 bases aligning to TRBD1. Germline lookup yields CDR1 MGHRA and CDR2 YSYEKL. V trimming: 4 bases; J trimming: 4 bases; junction bases outside the gene matches: 10. This CDR3 is 17 amino acids long. The CDR3 loop reads CASSLSTGGLNNEKLFF. In DNA, the CDR3 is TGCGCCAGCAGCCTCAGCACAGGGGGCCTAAATAATGAAAAACTGTTTTTT.

The CDR3: CASSSRQGVTEAFF. The CDR3 nucleotides are TGTGCCAGCAGCTCAAGACAGGGGGTCACTGAAGCTTTCTTT. The V gene is TRBV7-8, the J gene TRBJ1-1; the match to TRBD1 covers 9 bases. CDR3 size: 14 residues. Trimming removed 4 bases from V and 4 bases from J; junction bases left unmatched: 4. The V gene's germline CDR1 is SGHVS and CDR2 FQNEAQ.

V is TRBV5-4 and J is TRBJ2-6; D might be TRBD1 (6 bases). This CDR3 contains 16 residues. Per the germline V gene, CDR1 is SGHNT and CDR2 is YYREEE (reference sequence). V was trimmed by 3 bases and J by 2 bases, leaving 12 bases between them. In DNA, the CDR3 is TGTGCCAGCAGCTCCTTCAGGGGTGCTGGGGCCAACGTCCTGACTTTC. Protein product: CASSSFRGAGANVLTF.

The CDR3 DNA reads TGTGCCAGCAGTCCGGGGACACGGGTCGAGACCCAGTACTTC. Its protein product is CASSPGTRVETQYF. The V call is TRBV6-5, the J call TRBJ2-5, with D maybe TRBD1 (6 bases). CDR3 size: 14 residues. V shed 5 bases and J shed 5 bases, with 15 bases lying between them. Germline lookup yields CDR1 MNHEY and CDR2 SVGAGI.

The chain joins TRBV5-1 to TRBJ1-6; 9 nucleotides line up with TRBD1. Germline CDR1 reads SGHRS; CDR2 reads YFSETQ. The CDR3 has 15 amino acids. Trimming at V came to 4 bases and at J to 7 bases, leaving 6 bases not matched to a gene. The DNA for the CDR3 is TGCGCCAGCAGCAGCGGACAGGGGCTCAATTCACCCCTCCACTTT. It yields the protein CASSSGQGLNSPLHF.